The sequence of this T cell receptor (beta chain) was determined in a study of post-analysis software for immune sequencing data. Whole-study results and caveats: Strong co-clustering by F measure was evident for samples that had been prepared in the same batch. Comparison of patients with controls showed five TRBV segments more frequent in patients, TRBV5-6, TRBV5-1 and TRBV20-1 among them.

This clonotype was picked up one time. Its matching antigen is unknown. This CDR3 contains 12 residues. The germline V gene has CDR1 SEHNR and CDR2 FQNEAQ (reference sequence). Included in the TCR beta cDNA libraries were unique molecular identifiers. MiXCR, run by TCRdb on the PCR reads, gives a single entry per CDR3 protein. The sample includes some 450,000 distinct CDR3 sequences, under 55% of them seen just once. This receptor was identified in a girl under 18 with multiple sclerosis. The V gene is TRBV7-9, the J gene TRBJ2-5; maybe TRBD2 (5 bases). The J call is doubtful: the DNA matches TRBJ2-7 better. Sequences were obtained from blood. The CDR3: CASSFGENEQYF. The CDR3 bases are TGTGCCAGCAGCTTCGGGGAGAACGAGCAGTACTTC.